The subject of this entry is one T cell receptor beta chain. Its cognate antigen is unknown. This entry belongs to a study of cytomegalovirus exposure and HLA in healthy donors. Looking at the study overall: Membership in the Caucasian-associated ancestry cluster was found for around 81% of roughly 360 genotyped donors. Study results and limitations: Later analysis suggested most CMV-associated TCR beta chains were HLA-restricted. Later work found that TCR association rates differed between HLA loci; DRB1 had the most and HLA-C the fewest.

13 Jbeta primers and 60 Vbeta primers were used for the PCR. Measured with immunoSEQ multiplex PCR; TCRdb has only the in-frame clones, and not every one. The table records about 140,000 clones, 80% of them present only once. Healthy bone marrow donors formed the donor group. Trimming cost V 0 bases and J 0 bases; bases outside gene matches: 8. Germline CDR1 and CDR2: SGHVS and FQNEAQ. CDR3 length equals 17 residues. The TCR comes from a man over 45 in good health and CMV-seronegative. The sequenced sample consisted of PBMCs. This chain connects TRBV7-8 to TRBJ2-7; 7 bases line up with TRBD1. The CDR3 DNA is TGTGCCAGCAGCTTAGCCTCAGGACAGGTGAGCTCCTACGAGCAGTACTTC. It translates to CASSLASGQVSSYEQYF. The full variable domain, with the rest looked up from reference TRBV7-8 and TRBJ2-7, is GAGVSQSPRYKVAKRGQDVALRCDPISGHVSLFWYQQALGQGPEFLTYFQNEAQLDKSGLPSDRFFAERPEGSVSTLKIQRTQQEDSAVYLCASSLASGQVSSYEQYFGPGTRLTVT.